The T cell receptor (beta chain) under discussion was sequenced for a study of blood T cell repertoires in COVID-19. Study-wide context: Both acute and convalescent COVID-19 samples were obtained from the United States, Italy and Spain. In each case, the material was cDNA or gDNA derived from T cells, B-cell-depleted T cells, or PBMCs.

Germline CDR1 reads KGHSH; CDR2 reads LQKENI. Trimming removed 4 bases at V and 3 bases at J, with 12 bases between. CDR3 length equals 14 residues. Original handling: Quantification of nucleated cells was approximated via reference gene primer amplification. The assay was immunoSEQ multiplex PCR, and TCRdb's table has in-frame clones only and misses some. V, J and clone size derive from that table, while D and trimming were established from the DNA sequence. The repertoire consists of roughly 76,000 clones, with approximately 80% occurring once and the leading ten covering just over 35%. The count of this clone is one.

The sequence was collected from a woman between 65 and 79 years old with acute or convalescent COVID-19. The sequencing input was peripheral blood. V is TRBV18 and J is TRBJ2-5; TRBD2 is a possible D gene (6 bases). CDR3 protein: CASSHGTLKETQYF. The DNA of the CDR3 is TGTGCCAGCTCACACGGGACTCTCAAAGAGACCCAGTACTTC.